The following is a TCR beta chain sequence with its context. Profiling relied on immunoSEQ multiplex PCR, and the TCRdb table lists in-frame clones only, not all of them. The sample includes some 110,000 clones, 85% to 90% of them seen just once. These data originate in a study of control samples from healthy donors and cancer patients. The CDR3 sequence is 17 residues long. The germline gives CDR1 GTSNPN, CDR2 SVGIG (reference sequence). V lost 0 bases and J lost 5, with 22 bases in between. The material sequenced was PBMCs. This receptor was obtained from a woman in her 50s with colorectal cancer. The J gene is TRBJ1-2, the V gene TRBV30, with D perhaps TRBD1 (5 bases). CDR3 coding DNA: TGTGCCTGGAGTGTAGCCCGGGACCCGGGGTTCGGTTATGGCTACACCTTC. This sequence encodes CAWSVARDPGFGYGYTF.